A selection of T cell receptor beta chains follows, all from one sample in a study of cytomegalovirus exposure and HLA in healthy donors. Some clones are missing from TCRdb's copy, which holds only in-frame ones; the method was immunoSEQ multiplex PCR. The sample includes around 60,000 clones, about 90% of them seen just once. Sequenced material: PBMCs. Receptor source: a woman between 18 and 30 years old in good health and CMV-seronegative. CDR3s include the opening cysteine and the closing phenylalanine or tryptophan. A D gene is named only where the DNA matches it firmly. The listing skips clone size in some rows; elsewhere it reads once, few, many or a size class.

J gene | V gene | clone size | D gene | CDR3 DNA | CDR3 protein
TRBJ1-2 | TRBV7-9 | once | NA | TGTGCCAGCATCTCGTCCGGGAAGAGTGGCTACACCTTC | CASISSGKSGYTF
TRBJ1-2 | TRBV11-2 | NA | NA | TGTGCCAGCAGCCCGGGAGGGGACCTCTATGGCTACACCTTC | CASSPGGDLYGYTF
TRBJ1-1 | TRBV19 | NA | NA | TGTGCCAGTAGTAATCTGGGCACAGCGAACACTGAAGCTTTCTTT | CASSNLGTANTEAFF
TRBJ1-5 | TRBV6-1 | NA | NA | TGTGCCAGCAGCGGGTCAGACAATCAGCCCCAGCATTTT | CASSGSDNQPQHF
TRBJ1-2 | TRBV28 | NA | NA | TGTGCCAGCAGTTTCGGCGGGGAAGGCTACACCTTC | CASSFGGEGYTF
TRBJ2-3 | TRBV6-5 | NA | TRBD1 | TGTGCCAGCAGTTACGGGACAGGGGGCGCAGATACGCAGTATTTT | CASSYGTGGADTQYF
TRBJ1-3 | TRBV6-1 | NA | NA | TGTGCCAGCAGTGAAGGGGCCGGTGCCAACACCATATATTTT | CASSEGAGANTIYF
TRBJ2-2 | TRBV27 | NA | TRBD2 | TGTGCCAGCAGTCCCACTAGCGCGAACACCGGGGAGCTGTTTTTT | CASSPTSANTGELFF
TRBJ2-1 | TRBV6-5 | NA | TRBD2 | TGTGCCAGCAGTCTCGGACTAGGTGCGGATGAGCAGTTCTTC | CASSLGLGADEQFF
TRBJ2-6 | TRBV28 | NA | NA | TGTGCCAGCACAACGACGACAGTAAAACCCAACGTCCTGACTTTC | CASTTTTVKPNVLTF
TRBJ2-7 | TRBV6-6 | NA | TRBD1 | TGTGCCAGCAGCCGCTCGGGACAGGGTCTGCAGCAGTACTTC | CASSRSGQGLQQYF
TRBJ1-1 | TRBV5-6 | once | NA | TGTGCCAGCAGCCTCCCGGGTCTTACCAACACTGAAGCTTTCTTT | CASSLPGLTNTEAFF
TRBJ2-1 | TRBV6-4 | NA | TRBD2 | TGTGCCAGCAGTGAGGGGGGGGAAAACAATGAGCAGTTCTTC | CASSEGGENNEQFF
TRBJ2-7 | TRBV2 | NA | NA | TGTGCCAGCAGCGGGGACTTCCCCTCCTACGAGCAGTACTTC | CASSGDFPSYEQYF
TRBJ2-1 | TRBV9 | NA | NA | TGTGCCAGCAGCGCGATAACAGGATTCTCCTACAATGAGCAGTTCTTC | CASSAITGFSYNEQFF
TRBJ1-1 | TRBV15 | once | NA | TGTGCCACCAGCAGACAGGTGAACACTGAAGCTTTCTTT | CATSRQVNTEAFF
TRBJ1-5 | TRBV7-9 | NA | NA | TGTGCCAGCAGCTCGGACATCGGATATAGCAATCAGCCCCAGCATTTT | CASSSDIGYSNQPQHF
TRBJ2-6 | TRBV19 | NA | TRBD1 | TGTGCCAGTAGTACCAATAAGGGGGCGCCTGGGGCCAACGTCCTGACTTTC | CASSTNKGAPGANVLTF
TRBJ1-6 | TRBV19 | NA | NA | TGTGCCAGTAGTACCCCGAGGAGAGGTGAACCCCTCCACTTT | CASSTPRRGEPLHF
TRBJ1-2 | TRBV28 | NA | NA | TGTGCCACCTCAAGGGGGGGCTACACCTTC | CATSRGGYTF
TRBJ2-1 | TRBV9 | NA | TRBD2 | TGTGCCAGCAGCGTAGAGCCAGCGGGAGTACGGGCCAATGAGCAGTTCTTC | CASSVEPAGVRANEQFF
TRBJ2-2 | TRBV28 | NA | NA | TGTGCCAGCAGTTACTCCAGGGGTACCGGGGAGCTGTTTTTT | CASSYSRGTGELFF
TRBJ2-3 | TRBV6-5 | once | TRBD2 | TGTGCCGGCAGAAAGAGGGCGGGGGGCACAGATACGCAGTATTTT | CAGRKRAGGTDTQYF
TRBJ2-1 | TRBV9 | NA | TRBD2 | TGTGCCAGCAGCGTAGGGGGGGGGTCCTACAATGAGCAGTTCTTC | CASSVGGGSYNEQFF
TRBJ1-6 | TRBV19 | NA | NA | TGTGCCAGTAGTATGGCCAGGGGTAATTCACCCCTCCACTTT | CASSMARGNSPLHF
TRBJ2-1 | TRBV5-1 | NA | TRBD2 | TGCGCCAGCAGCTTGGCCGGGGGGAACCACAATGAGCAGTTCTTC | CASSLAGGNHNEQFF
TRBJ1-1 | TRBV28 | NA | NA | TGTGCCAGCAGAAGTATAGACAGTAACACTGAAGCTTTCTTT | CASRSIDSNTEAFF
TRBJ2-5 | TRBV5-1 | NA | NA | TGCGCCAGCAGCGTTACGGGGACCCAGTACTTC | CASSVTGTQYF